This TCR beta chain originates from a study of T cell repertoires in cytomegalovirus infection. Study overall: Public signatures in TCR beta pointed to CMV infection and matching HLA type.

Looked up from germline, CDR1 is SNHLY and CDR2 is FYNNEI. Unmatched junction bases numbered 7, after V lost 9 bases and J lost 7 bases. This CDR3 has 13 amino acids. MiXCR was run by TCRdb on the reads, yielding one entry per CDR3 protein. Of approximately 290,000 distinct CDR3 sequences listed, over 20% were seen once; the top ten hold about 15%. This clonotype has only a few counts. The gene calls are TRBV2 and TRBJ2-1; TRBD1 agrees at 9 bases. The sequence was collected from a human donor in good health (CMV status not recorded). Some clones in this sample may be carry-over from other donors' samples. Sequenced sample: PBMCs. CDR3 DNA: TGTGCCAGAGCCGGGACAGGGCAAAATGAGCAGTTCTTC. Its translation is CARAGTGQNEQFF.